This is a list of T cell receptor beta chains from one sample in a study of shared clonotypes between healthy human individuals. Sequenced by immunoSEQ multiplex PCR; TCRdb stores in-frame clones only, minus some. The profile shows over a million clones, around 78% of them singletons. Sequencing input: memory CD4+ T cells from PBMCs. These receptors were taken from a man between 18 and 35 years old in good health. Some clones in this sample may be carry-over from other donors' samples. The CDR3 runs from the conserved cysteine through the conserved F or W. Each record gives: V gene, J gene, D gene, clone size, CDR3 DNA, CDR3 protein. D genes are given only for firm matches. Clone size is not always given. Where it is, it says once, few, many or a class for expanded clones.

v_call: TRBV28; j_call: TRBJ1-5; d_call: -; clone_size: -; cdr3_nt: TGTGCCAGCCTTGCGGCCAATCAGCCCCAGCATTTT; cdr3_aa: CASLAANQPQHF
v_call: TRBV5-6; j_call: TRBJ2-7; d_call: TRBD1; clone_size: few; cdr3_nt: TGTGCCAGCAGCTCGGCCGGGACAGCGAGCTCCTACGAGCAGTACTTC; cdr3_aa: CASSSAGTASSYEQYF
v_call: TRBV5-1; j_call: TRBJ2-5; d_call: -; clone_size: -; cdr3_nt: TGCGCCAGCAGCTTGGGCGGAGGAGAGACCCAGTACTTC; cdr3_aa: CASSLGGGETQYF
v_call: TRBV28; j_call: TRBJ1-2; d_call: -; clone_size: once; cdr3_nt: TGTGCCAGCAGTCTCGGGCGGGGGTTCAGTTCGCGTGGCTACACCTTC; cdr3_aa: CASSLGRGFSSRGYTF
v_call: TRBV30; j_call: TRBJ2-3; d_call: -; clone_size: -; cdr3_nt: TGTGCCTGGCTTTATCCGACAGATACGCAGTATTTT; cdr3_aa: CAWLYPTDTQYF
v_call: TRBV14; j_call: TRBJ1-4; d_call: TRBD1; clone_size: -; cdr3_nt: TGTGCCAGCAGCCAATCCGGACAGGGAATAGAAAAACTGTTTTTT; cdr3_aa: CASSQSGQGIEKLFF
v_call: TRBV7-9; j_call: TRBJ1-1; d_call: TRBD1; clone_size: -; cdr3_nt: TGTGCCAGCAGCTTTCCGGGACAGGGGGCGAGGAGTAACACTGAAGCTTTCTTT; cdr3_aa: CASSFPGQGARSNTEAFF
v_call: TRBV6-4; j_call: TRBJ2-1; d_call: -; clone_size: -; cdr3_nt: TGTGCCAGCAGATTCGGGGGCGATGAGCAGTTCTTC; cdr3_aa: CASRFGGDEQFF
v_call: TRBV2; j_call: TRBJ2-7; d_call: TRBD2; clone_size: -; cdr3_nt: TGTGCCAGCACTAGGACTAGCGGGACTCTCGAGCAGTACTTC; cdr3_aa: CASTRTSGTLEQYF
v_call: TRBV11-3; j_call: TRBJ2-5; d_call: -; clone_size: -; cdr3_nt: TGTGCCAGCAGCTTCGCGTCAGTCCAAGAGACCCAGTACTTC; cdr3_aa: CASSFASVQETQYF
v_call: TRBV30; j_call: TRBJ2-1; d_call: TRBD2; clone_size: -; cdr3_nt: TGTGCCTGGAGTGTTAGCGGGAGTGGCTTTGAGCAGTTCTTC; cdr3_aa: CAWSVSGSGFEQFF
v_call: TRBV5-1; j_call: TRBJ1-3; d_call: -; clone_size: few; cdr3_nt: TGCGCCAGCAGCTTGTCAGTCTCTGGAAACACCATATATTTT; cdr3_aa: CASSLSVSGNTIYF
v_call: TRBV29-1; j_call: TRBJ2-7; d_call: -; clone_size: -; cdr3_nt: TGCAGCGTCAGTAGGGGGGGCGAGCAGTACTTC; cdr3_aa: CSVSRGGEQYF
v_call: TRBV27; j_call: TRBJ2-3; d_call: TRBD2; clone_size: -; cdr3_nt: TGTGCCACCAGACCTTATAGCGGGAGAGCAGATACGCAGTATTTT; cdr3_aa: CATRPYSGRADTQYF
v_call: TRBV2; j_call: TRBJ2-3; d_call: TRBD2; clone_size: -; cdr3_nt: TGTGCCAGCAGTCCCGCTCCCGGGACTAGCGGGTCACGGGCAGATACGCAGTATTTT; cdr3_aa: CASSPAPGTSGSRADTQYF
v_call: TRBV5-1; j_call: TRBJ1-1; d_call: -; clone_size: once; cdr3_nt: TGCGCCAGCAGCTCGGACGGATCGAACACTGAAGCTTTCTTT; cdr3_aa: CASSSDGSNTEAFF
v_call: TRBV11-2; j_call: TRBJ2-7; d_call: -; clone_size: -; cdr3_nt: TGTGCCAGCAGCTTAGTGAGGGGATCCTACGAGCAGTACTTC; cdr3_aa: CASSLVRGSYEQYF
v_call: TRBV11-2; j_call: TRBJ1-1; d_call: -; clone_size: few; cdr3_nt: TGTGCCAGCAGCTTATCCGGCTTTGAAGCTTTCTTT; cdr3_aa: CASSLSGFEAFF
v_call: TRBV6-6; j_call: TRBJ1-2; d_call: -; clone_size: once; cdr3_nt: TGTGCCAGCAGCTTGGGACATTACTATGGCTACACCTTC; cdr3_aa: CASSLGHYYGYTF
v_call: TRBV6-6; j_call: TRBJ2-7; d_call: TRBD2; clone_size: once; cdr3_nt: TGTGCCAGCAGTTCCTCAACTAGCGGGGCCTACGAGCAGTACTTC; cdr3_aa: CASSSSTSGAYEQYF
v_call: TRBV29-1; j_call: TRBJ1-1; d_call: TRBD1; clone_size: once; cdr3_nt: TGCAGCGTACACAAATTGACAGGGGACACTGAAGCTTTCTTT; cdr3_aa: CSVHKLTGDTEAFF
v_call: TRBV30; j_call: TRBJ2-3; d_call: TRBD2; clone_size: -; cdr3_nt: TGTGCCTGGAACCGCGGGAGGGGTACAGATACGCAGTATTTT; cdr3_aa: CAWNRGRGTDTQYF
v_call: TRBV27; j_call: TRBJ2-7; d_call: -; clone_size: -; cdr3_nt: TGTGCCAGCAGTTTGGAGTCGGCCCATCCTACCTACGAGCAGTACTTC; cdr3_aa: CASSLESAHPTYEQYF
v_call: TRBV27; j_call: TRBJ1-1; d_call: TRBD1; clone_size: -; cdr3_nt: TGTGCCAGCAGTTTATCGGGACAGAAGAACACTGAAGCTTTCTTT; cdr3_aa: CASSLSGQKNTEAFF
v_call: TRBV7-3; j_call: TRBJ1-2; d_call: -; clone_size: -; cdr3_nt: TGTGCCAGCAGCTCCGATAGGATGGGCAAGAGCGGCTACACCTTC; cdr3_aa: CASSSDRMGKSGYTF
v_call: TRBV28; j_call: TRBJ2-7; d_call: -; clone_size: -; cdr3_nt: TGTGCCAGCAGTTTATCAGCCTACGAGCAGTACTTC; cdr3_aa: CASSLSAYEQYF
v_call: TRBV5-1; j_call: TRBJ2-2; d_call: TRBD2; clone_size: once; cdr3_nt: TGCGCCAGCAGATCACTAGCGGGAGCGCCCGGGGAGCTGTTTTTT; cdr3_aa: CASRSLAGAPGELFF
v_call: TRBV10-3; j_call: TRBJ2-7; d_call: TRBD2; clone_size: -; cdr3_nt: TGTGCCATCATGCTAGCGGGGACCTACGAGCAGTACTTC; cdr3_aa: CAIMLAGTYEQYF
v_call: TRBV10-3; j_call: TRBJ2-4; d_call: -; clone_size: -; cdr3_nt: TGTGCCATCAGCTCACCACAGGGGGGGAAAAACATTCAGTACTTC; cdr3_aa: CAISSPQGGKNIQYF
v_call: TRBV19; j_call: TRBJ2-7; d_call: -; clone_size: few; cdr3_nt: TGTGCCAGTAGTTCGAATGGGGCTGGCTCCTACGAGCAGTACTTC; cdr3_aa: CASSSNGAGSYEQYF
v_call: TRBV11-2; j_call: TRBJ2-1; d_call: -; clone_size: -; cdr3_nt: TGTGCCAGCAGCTTAGGGTCCAGTAGGGTCAATGAGCAGTTCTTC; cdr3_aa: CASSLGSSRVNEQFF
v_call: TRBV5-6; j_call: TRBJ1-2; d_call: TRBD1; clone_size: -; cdr3_nt: TGTGCCAGCAGCTTGGACAGGGGATATGGCTACACCTTC; cdr3_aa: CASSLDRGYGYTF
v_call: TRBV28; j_call: TRBJ2-7; d_call: TRBD2; clone_size: -; cdr3_nt: TGTGCCAGCGGTTCTAGCGGGAGGCCCCCGTCCTACGAGCAGTACTTC; cdr3_aa: CASGSSGRPPSYEQYF
v_call: TRBV5-8; j_call: TRBJ2-7; d_call: TRBD2; clone_size: -; cdr3_nt: TGTGCCAGCAGCTTACGGGGAGGGCTCTACGAGCAGTACTTC; cdr3_aa: CASSLRGGLYEQYF
v_call: TRBV7-9; j_call: TRBJ2-3; d_call: -; clone_size: -; cdr3_nt: TGTGCCAGCAGCCTCTCTTCCACCACAGATACGCAGTATTTT; cdr3_aa: CASSLSSTTDTQYF
v_call: TRBV19; j_call: TRBJ2-7; d_call: TRBD1; clone_size: -; cdr3_nt: TGTGCCAGTAATGACAGGGATGGATCCTACGAGCAGTACTTC; cdr3_aa: CASNDRDGSYEQYF
v_call: TRBV5-5; j_call: TRBJ1-5; d_call: TRBD1; clone_size: -; cdr3_nt: TGTGCCAGCAGCTCTCGGGACAGTAATCAGCCCCAGCATTTT; cdr3_aa: CASSSRDSNQPQHF
v_call: TRBV11-2; j_call: TRBJ2-7; d_call: -; clone_size: -; cdr3_nt: TGTGCCAGCAGCTTAGAAGGCGGGGAGCAGTACTTC; cdr3_aa: CASSLEGGEQYF
v_call: TRBV7-9; j_call: TRBJ2-2; d_call: -; clone_size: -; cdr3_nt: TGTGCCAGCAGCTTAAAGCCTCCCCCCGGGGAGCTGTTTTTT; cdr3_aa: CASSLKPPPGELFF
v_call: TRBV5-1; j_call: TRBJ1-1; d_call: -; clone_size: -; cdr3_nt: TGCGCCAGCAGTGAACAGGGTGTCGACACTGAAGCTTTCTTT; cdr3_aa: CASSEQGVDTEAFF
v_call: TRBV2; j_call: TRBJ2-7; d_call: TRBD2; clone_size: -; cdr3_nt: TGTGCCAGCAGTGAACTAGCGGGAGAGATGTACGAGCAGTACTTC; cdr3_aa: CASSELAGEMYEQYF
v_call: TRBV11-1; j_call: TRBJ2-5; d_call: TRBD1; clone_size: -; cdr3_nt: TGTGCCAGCAGGCCCGGGACAGGAGTCCAAGAGACCCAGTACTTC; cdr3_aa: CASRPGTGVQETQYF
v_call: TRBV18; j_call: TRBJ1-1; d_call: -; clone_size: -; cdr3_nt: TGTGCCAGCTCAGCGGACAGTCGCACTGAAGCTTTCTTT; cdr3_aa: CASSADSRTEAFF
v_call: TRBV5-8; j_call: TRBJ1-2; d_call: -; clone_size: -; cdr3_nt: TGTGCCAGCAGCAAGGGGCCCCTTCGAGGCTACACCTTC; cdr3_aa: CASSKGPLRGYTF
v_call: TRBV7-9; j_call: TRBJ1-1; d_call: TRBD1; clone_size: many; cdr3_nt: TGTGCCAGCAGCTGGACAGGTGACACTGAAGCTTTCTTT; cdr3_aa: CASSWTGDTEAFF
v_call: TRBV18; j_call: TRBJ2-7; d_call: TRBD1; clone_size: -; cdr3_nt: TGTGCCAGCTCACCCGGGACAGGGTCTTACGAGCAGTACTTC; cdr3_aa: CASSPGTGSYEQYF
v_call: TRBV7-9; j_call: TRBJ2-2; d_call: -; clone_size: -; cdr3_nt: TGTGCCAGCAGCTTAAGACCGGGACAAAACACCGGGGAGCTGTTTTTT; cdr3_aa: CASSLRPGQNTGELFF
v_call: TRBV7-9; j_call: TRBJ2-1; d_call: TRBD1; clone_size: -; cdr3_nt: TGTGCCAGCAGCTCCCGACAGGGGGACAATGAGCAGTTCTTC; cdr3_aa: CASSSRQGDNEQFF
v_call: TRBV27; j_call: TRBJ1-1; d_call: -; clone_size: -; cdr3_nt: TGTGCCAGCCCCAATCCGGGACTGAGGACTGAAGCTTTCTTT; cdr3_aa: CASPNPGLRTEAFF